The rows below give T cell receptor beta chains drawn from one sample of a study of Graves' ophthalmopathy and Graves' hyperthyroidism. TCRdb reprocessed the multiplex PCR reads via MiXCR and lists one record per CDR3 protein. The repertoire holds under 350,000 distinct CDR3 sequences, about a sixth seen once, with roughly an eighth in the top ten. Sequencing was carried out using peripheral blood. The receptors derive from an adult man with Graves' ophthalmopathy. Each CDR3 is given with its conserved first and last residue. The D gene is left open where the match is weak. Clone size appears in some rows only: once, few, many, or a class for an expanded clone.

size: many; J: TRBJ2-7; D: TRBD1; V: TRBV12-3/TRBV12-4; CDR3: CASSLGQGAPYEQYF; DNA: TGTGCCAGCAGTTTGGGACAGGGGGCCCCCTACGAGCAGTACTTC
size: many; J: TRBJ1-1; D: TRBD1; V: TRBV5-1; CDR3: CASSPGQIMNTEAFF; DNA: TGCGCCAGCAGCCCGGGACAGATAATGAACACTGAAGCTTTCTTT
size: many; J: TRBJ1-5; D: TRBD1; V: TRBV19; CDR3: CASRGTGGSNQPQHF; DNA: TGTGCCAGTAGGGGGACAGGGGGTAGCAATCAGCCCCAGCATTTT
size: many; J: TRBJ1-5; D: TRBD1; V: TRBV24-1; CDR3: CATSDPGTGSNQPQHF; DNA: TGTGCCACCAGTGATCCCGGGACAGGGAGCAATCAGCCCCAGCATTTT
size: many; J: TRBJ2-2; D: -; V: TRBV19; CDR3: CASSPDRRYTGELFF; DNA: TGTGCCAGTAGCCCTGACAGGAGGTACACCGGGGAGCTGTTTTTT
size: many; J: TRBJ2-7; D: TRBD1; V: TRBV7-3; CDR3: CASGVSGTGGAEQYF; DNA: TGTGCCAGCGGCGTATCCGGGACAGGGGGCGCCGAGCAGTACTTC
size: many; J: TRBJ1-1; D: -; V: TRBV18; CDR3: CASSPGLVDTEAFF; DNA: TGTGCCAGCTCACCAGGGCTCGTGGACACTGAAGCTTTCTTT
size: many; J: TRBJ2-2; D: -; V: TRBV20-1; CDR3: CSAREGTNTGELFF; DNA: TGCAGTGCTAGAGAGGGGACGAACACCGGGGAGCTGTTTTTT
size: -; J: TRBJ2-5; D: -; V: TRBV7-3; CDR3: CASSLIGGVLETQYF; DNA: TGTGCCAGCAGCTTAATCGGTGGGGTCTTGGAGACCCAGTACTTC
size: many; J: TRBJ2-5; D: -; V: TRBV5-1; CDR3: CASSLDGGRQETQYF; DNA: TGCGCCAGCAGCTTGGACGGGGGGCGCCAAGAGACCCAGTACTTC
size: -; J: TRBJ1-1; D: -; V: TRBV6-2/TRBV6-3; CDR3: CASSYTPGRADTEAFF; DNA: TGTGCCAGCAGTTACACGCCGGGGAGGGCGGACACTGAAGCTTTCTTT
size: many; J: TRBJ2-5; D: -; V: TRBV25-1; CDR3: CASSEFSASTRETQYF; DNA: TGTGCCAGCAGTGAATTTTCTGCGTCAACACGGGAGACCCAGTACTTC
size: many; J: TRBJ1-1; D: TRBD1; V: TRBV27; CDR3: CASSLDNRGLDTEAFF; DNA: TGTGCCAGCAGTTTGGATAACAGGGGGTTGGACACTGAAGCTTTCTTT
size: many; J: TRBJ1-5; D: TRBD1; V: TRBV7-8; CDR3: CANSRGQGNQPQHF; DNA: TGTGCCAACAGCCGGGGACAGGGCAATCAGCCCCAGCATTTT
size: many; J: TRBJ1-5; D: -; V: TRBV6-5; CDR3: CASSYSGAYSGSNQPQHF; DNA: TGTGCCAGCAGTTACTCGGGAGCTTATTCAGGAAGCAATCAGCCCCAGCATTTT
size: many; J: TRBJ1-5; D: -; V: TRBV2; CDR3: CASNQADSNQPQHF; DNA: TGTGCCAGCAACCAAGCGGACAGCAATCAGCCCCAGCATTTT
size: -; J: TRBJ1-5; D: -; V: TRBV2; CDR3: CASRPAAHNQPQHF; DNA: TGTGCCAGCAGGCCCGCAGCACACAATCAGCCCCAGCATTTT
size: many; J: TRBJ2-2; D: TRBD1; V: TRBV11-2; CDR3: CASSSGTGGGTGELFF; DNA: TGTGCCAGCAGCTCCGGGACAGGGGGCGGCACCGGGGAGCTGTTTTTT
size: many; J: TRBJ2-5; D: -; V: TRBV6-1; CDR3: CASTNRPSQETQYF; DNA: TGTGCCAGCACCAACAGGCCTTCCCAAGAGACCCAGTACTTC
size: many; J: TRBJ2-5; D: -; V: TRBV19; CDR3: CASSISRGETQYF; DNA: TGTGCCAGTAGTATTTCCCGCGGCGAGACCCAGTACTTC
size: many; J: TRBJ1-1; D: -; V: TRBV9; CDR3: CASSLTGTEAFF; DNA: TGTGCCAGCAGCCTCACGGGGACTGAAGCTTTCTTT
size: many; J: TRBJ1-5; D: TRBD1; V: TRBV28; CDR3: CASRSGQGNKQPQHF; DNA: TGTGCCAGCAGATCGGGACAGGGGAATAAACAGCCCCAGCATTTT
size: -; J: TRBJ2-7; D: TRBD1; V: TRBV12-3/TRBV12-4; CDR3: CASRPQGAPYEQYF; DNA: TGTGCCAGCAGACCTCAGGGGGCCCCTTACGAGCAGTACTTC
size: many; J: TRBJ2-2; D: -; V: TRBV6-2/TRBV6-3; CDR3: CASSSWTANTGELFF; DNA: TGTGCCAGCAGTTCTTGGACAGCGAACACCGGGGAGCTGTTTTTT
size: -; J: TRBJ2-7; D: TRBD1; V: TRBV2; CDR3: CASSRDSWGYEQYF; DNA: TGTGCCAGCAGTAGGGACAGTTGGGGGTACGAGCAGTACTTC
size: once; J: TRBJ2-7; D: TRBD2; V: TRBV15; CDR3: CATSLAGASTYEQYF; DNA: TGTGCCACCAGCCTAGCGGGGGCGAGCACCTACGAGCAGTACTTC
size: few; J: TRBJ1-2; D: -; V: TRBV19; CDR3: CASSLYNESNYGYIF; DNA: TGTGCCAGTAGTCTCTACAACGAGTCTAACTATGGCTACATCTTC
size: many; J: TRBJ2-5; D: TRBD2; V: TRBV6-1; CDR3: CASSDLAGGGETQYF; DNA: TGTGCCAGCAGTGATCTAGCGGGAGGAGGGGAGACCCAGTACTTC
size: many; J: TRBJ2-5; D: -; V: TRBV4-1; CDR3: CASSQDQGLAGETQYF; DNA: TGCGCCAGCAGCCAAGATCAGGGGCTCGCCGGCGAGACCCAGTACTTC
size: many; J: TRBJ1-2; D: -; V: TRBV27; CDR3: CASSLLAGANYGYTF; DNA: TGTGCCAGCAGTTTACTGGCAGGTGCTAACTATGGCTACACCTTC
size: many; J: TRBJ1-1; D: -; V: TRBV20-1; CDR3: CSALSGVTEAFF; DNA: TGCAGTGCTCTCTCAGGGGTCACTGAAGCTTTCTTT
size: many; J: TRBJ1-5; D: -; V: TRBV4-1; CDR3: CASNIIEGNQPQHF; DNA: TGCGCCAGCAACATAATAGAGGGGAATCAGCCCCAGCATTTT
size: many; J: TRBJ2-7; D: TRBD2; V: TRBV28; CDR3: CASSYTPGLVKSEQYF; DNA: TGTGCCAGCAGCTATACCCCGGGACTAGTGAAGAGCGAGCAGTACTTC
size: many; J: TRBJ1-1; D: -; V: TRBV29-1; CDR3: CSVARRRNTEAFF; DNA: TGCAGCGTTGCCCGCCGGCGGAACACTGAAGCTTTCTTT
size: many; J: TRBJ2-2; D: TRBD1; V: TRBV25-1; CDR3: CASSPGTGANTGELFF; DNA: TGTGCCAGCAGTCCCGGGACAGGGGCTAACACCGGGGAGCTGTTTTTT
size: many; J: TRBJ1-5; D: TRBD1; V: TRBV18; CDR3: CASSRQGKGTPQHF; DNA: TGTGCCAGCTCACGACAGGGAAAGGGAACGCCCCAGCATTTT
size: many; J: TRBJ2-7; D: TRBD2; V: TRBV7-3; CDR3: CASSPGTISNYEQYF; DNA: TGTGCCAGCAGCCCGGGGACTATCTCAAACTACGAGCAGTACTTC
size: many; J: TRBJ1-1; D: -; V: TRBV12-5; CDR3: CATFSRGVRTEAFF; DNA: TGTGCTACCTTTTCCAGGGGAGTTAGGACTGAAGCTTTCTTT
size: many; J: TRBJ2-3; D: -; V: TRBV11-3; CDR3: CASSLLWGAVTDTQYF; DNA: TGTGCCAGCAGCTTACTCTGGGGGGCCGTCACAGATACGCAGTATTTT
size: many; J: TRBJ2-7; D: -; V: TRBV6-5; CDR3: CASSPGFAGYEQYF; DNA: TGTGCCAGCAGCCCAGGATTCGCCGGCTACGAGCAGTACTTC
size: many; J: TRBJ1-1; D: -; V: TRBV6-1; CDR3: CASSEALLWNTEAFF; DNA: TGTGCCAGCAGTGAAGCGCTTCTATGGAACACTGAAGCTTTCTTT
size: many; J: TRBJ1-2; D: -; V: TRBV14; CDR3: CASSQDPTPGDPLGGGYTF; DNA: TGTGCCAGCAGCCAAGACCCAACCCCGGGTGATCCCCTCGGCGGAGGCTACACCTTC
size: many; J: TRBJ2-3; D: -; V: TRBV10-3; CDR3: CAIRYQGTDTQYF; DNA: TGTGCCATCAGGTACCAGGGCACAGATACGCAGTATTTT
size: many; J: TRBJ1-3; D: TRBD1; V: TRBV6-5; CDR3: CASSYSWTGGNTIYF; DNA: TGTGCCAGCAGTTACTCGTGGACAGGTGGAAACACCATATATTTT
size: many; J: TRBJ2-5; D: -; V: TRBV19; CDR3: CASSIRGIRETQYF; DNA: TGTGCCAGTAGTATAAGGGGCATACGAGAGACCCAGTACTTC
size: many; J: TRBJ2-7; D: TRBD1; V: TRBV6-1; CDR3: CASSEARDRHYEQYF; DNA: TGTGCCAGCAGTGAAGCAAGGGACAGGCACTACGAGCAGTACTTC
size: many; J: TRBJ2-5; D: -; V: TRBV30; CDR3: CAWSVGGRFQETQYF; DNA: TGTGCCTGGAGTGTAGGTGGGCGGTTCCAAGAGACCCAGTACTTC
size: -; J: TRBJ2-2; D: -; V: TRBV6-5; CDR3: CASSYDLVFAGELFF; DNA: TGTGCCAGCAGTTATGATCTAGTTTTTGCCGGGGAGCTGTTTTTT
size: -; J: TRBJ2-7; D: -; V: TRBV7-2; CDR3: CASSLMGPYEQYF; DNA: TGTGCCAGCAGCTTAATGGGGCCCTACGAGCAGTACTTC
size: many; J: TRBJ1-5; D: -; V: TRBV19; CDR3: CASSRTPPRDQPQHF; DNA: TGTGCCAGTAGTAGGACCCCTCCACGTGATCAGCCCCAGCATTTT
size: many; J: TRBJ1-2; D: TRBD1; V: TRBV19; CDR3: CASSTGWTGRTYGYTF; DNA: TGTGCCAGTAGTACCGGGTGGACAGGCCGCACTTATGGCTACACCTTC
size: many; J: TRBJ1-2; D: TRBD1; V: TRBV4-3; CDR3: CASSPTGQATSNYGYTF; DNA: TGCGCCAGCAGCCCAACAGGACAGGCAACTTCTAACTATGGCTACACCTTC
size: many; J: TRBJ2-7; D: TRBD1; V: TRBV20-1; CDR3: CSARDSDREEEQYF; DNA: TGCAGTGCTAGAGATTCGGACAGGGAGGAAGAGCAGTACTTC
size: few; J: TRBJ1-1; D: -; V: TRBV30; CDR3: CAWWELNTEAFF; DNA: TGTGCCTGGTGGGAGTTGAACACTGAAGCTTTCTTT